This T cell receptor beta chain originates from a study of CD8+ T cells in alopecia areata. This clone was found a few times. The treatment was: oral pan-JAK inhibitor, 5-10 mg twice daily. Reverse transcribed after extraction, RNA yielded cDNA as the sequencing template. Sequencing was performed with immunoSEQ multiplex PCR; in TCRdb, only in-frame clones are kept and a portion is missing. The data show under 150,000 clones, approximately 55% seen once. This specimen consisted of CD4+ T cells sorted from blood, obtained at week 24, from a patient treated with tofacitinib. The sequence derives from a human donor with alopecia areata.

DNA of the CDR3: TGTGCCAGCAGTGAAGGGGTGAACACTGAAGCTTTCTTT. Translating it yields CASSEGVNTEAFF. The V gene is TRBV6-4, the J gene TRBJ1-1; tentatively, D is TRBD1 (5 bases). The germline V gene has CDR1 MRHNA and CDR2 SNTAGT. V gave up 3 bases and J gave up 0 bases, with 5 bases separating them. CDR3 length equals 13 residues.